This is a list of T cell receptor beta chains from one sample in a study of vaccination and CD4 T cells after COVID-19. Each CDR3 protein gets one entry after TCRdb re-called the PCR reads with MiXCR. Among about 30,000 distinct CDR3 sequences listed, 45% to 50% were seen once. The sequences come from CD4+ T cells from blood, collected about 7 months after SARS-CoV-2 vaccination. The receptors come from a human donor who had recovered from COVID-19. The CDR3 runs from the conserved cysteine through the conserved F or W. Fields, in order: J gene, D gene, clone size, CDR3 length, V gene, CDR3 protein, CDR3 DNA. The D gene is left open where the match is weak. Some rows mark clone size as missing; the rest say once, few, many or name a class of expanded clone.

TRBJ1-2 | . | once | 14 | TRBV6-2/TRBV6-3 | CASTNTAAGAGYTF | TGTGCCAGCACTAATACGGCGGCCGGGGCTGGCTACACCTTC
TRBJ2-3 | TRBD2 | medium-sized | 14 | TRBV6-5 | CASSWRESKDTQYF | TGTGCCAGCAGTTGGCGGGAGAGCAAAGATACGCAGTATTTT
TRBJ1-6 | TRBD1 | few | 14 | TRBV19 | CASSIPGQGTPLHF | TGTGCCAGTAGTATCCCGGGACAGGGTACACCCCTCCACTTT
TRBJ2-7 | TRBD2 | . | 18 | TRBV10-3 | CAISESGLAGGRAYEQYF | TGTGCCATCAGTGAGTCGGGACTAGCGGGAGGCCGAGCCTACGAGCAGTACTTC
TRBJ1-1 | . | few | 14 | TRBV5-4 | CASSPRSGLAEAFF | TGTGCCAGCAGCCCGAGGTCCGGGTTGGCTGAAGCTTTCTTT
TRBJ1-6 | . | . | 14 | TRBV5-4 | CASSRMEYNSPLHF | TGTGCCAGCAGCCGCATGGAATATAATTCACCCCTCCACTTT
TRBJ2-1 | . | . | 14 | TRBV19 | CASSIRGSYNEQFF | TGTGCCAGTAGTATACGGGGCTCCTACAATGAGCAGTTCTTC
TRBJ1-6 | . | few | 15 | TRBV10-3 | CAISFVGHVYSPLHF | TGTGCCATCAGTTTCGTGGGTCACGTGTATTCACCCCTCCACTTT
TRBJ2-1 | . | . | 12 | TRBV19 | CASGGNGAEQFF | TGTGCCAGTGGAGGGAACGGGGCTGAGCAGTTCTTC
TRBJ1-1 | TRBD1 | few | 15 | TRBV7-9 | CASSYYRGEGTEAFF | TGTGCCAGCAGCTACTACAGGGGAGAGGGCACTGAAGCTTTCTTT
TRBJ2-7 | . | . | 14 | TRBV19 | CASTPGGSYYEQYF | TGTGCCAGTACCCCAGGGGGGAGCTACTACGAGCAGTACTTC
TRBJ2-1 | . | . | 11 | TRBV24-1 | CATSAGGEQFF | TGTGCCACCAGTGCTGGCGGGGAGCAGTTCTTC
TRBJ1-1 | . | few | 13 | TRBV28 | CASSLGSAMQAFF | TGTGCCAGCAGTTTAGGGTCCGCCATGCAGGCTTTCTTT
TRBJ2-7 | . | few | 16 | TRBV11-1 | CASSLAPQGSTYEQYF | TGTGCCAGCAGCTTAGCCCCACAGGGATCGACTTACGAGCAGTACTTC
TRBJ2-2 | . | few | 13 | TRBV7-9 | CASSARDTGELFF | TGTGCCAGCAGCGCCAGAGACACCGGGGAGCTGTTTTTT
TRBJ2-7 | . | . | 14 | TRBV6-1 | CASRGGWSPYEQYF | TGTGCCAGTCGCGGCGGCTGGAGCCCCTACGAGCAGTACTTC
TRBJ2-3 | TRBD2 | few | 14 | TRBV6-4 | CASSPGLATDTQYF | TGTGCCAGCAGTCCGGGACTAGCGACAGATACGCAGTATTTT
TRBJ2-7 | TRBD1 | . | 14 | TRBV5-4 | CASSSGQGGYEQYF | TGTGCCAGCAGCTCCGGACAGGGTGGCTACGAGCAGTACTTC
TRBJ2-1 | TRBD2 | . | 15 | TRBV6-4 | CASSQGLADYNEQFF | TGTGCCAGCAGTCAGGGACTAGCGGATTACAATGAGCAGTTCTTC
TRBJ2-1 | TRBD2 | few | 16 | TRBV27 | CASTSSSGSWFYEQFF | TGTGCCAGCACCTCTTCTAGCGGGAGCTGGTTCTATGAGCAGTTCTTC
TRBJ1-6 | . | . | 14 | TRBV23-1 | CASSRMALAAPLHF | TGCGCCAGCAGTCGAATGGCTCTTGCGGCACCCCTCCACTTT
TRBJ2-7 | . | . | 14 | TRBV27 | CASRYYRESYEQYF | TGTGCCAGCAGGTACTACAGAGAGTCCTACGAGCAGTACTTC
TRBJ2-7 | TRBD1 | few | 15 | TRBV6-5 | CASSSPDRASYEQYF | TGTGCCAGCAGTTCCCCGGACAGGGCCTCCTACGAGCAGTACTTC
TRBJ2-7 | TRBD2 | . | 13 | TRBV19 | CASSPGLVDEQYF | TGTGCCAGTAGTCCGGGACTAGTCGACGAGCAGTACTTC
TRBJ2-1 | TRBD2 | . | 18 | TRBV27 | CASSLWLLTSGRGNEQFF | TGTGCCAGCAGTTTATGGCTATTGACTAGCGGGAGGGGCAATGAGCAGTTCTTC
TRBJ1-2 | TRBD1 | . | 17 | TRBV20-1 | CSARPHSQGRAMRGYTF | TGCAGTGCTAGACCCCACTCACAGGGGAGAGCTATGCGGGGCTACACCTTC
TRBJ2-3 | TRBD2 | . | 15 | TRBV20-1 | CSARDGSGSFDTQYF | TGCAGTGCTAGAGACGGTAGCGGGAGCTTCGATACGCAGTATTTT
TRBJ2-7 | . | few | 15 | TRBV4-1 | CASSQDITTDYEQYF | TGCGCCAGCAGCCAAGATATTACGACAGATTACGAGCAGTACTTC
TRBJ1-2 | . | few | 14 | TRBV28 | CASRADSPNYGYTF | TGTGCCAGCAGGGCGGACAGCCCTAACTATGGCTACACCTTC
TRBJ2-5 | . | . | 15 | TRBV28 | CASSLWGVRVETQYF | TGTGCCAGCAGTTTATGGGGGGTAAGGGTAGAGACCCAGTACTTC
TRBJ2-5 | TRBD1 | few | 14 | TRBV7-9 | CASSRQGRQETQYF | TGTGCCAGCAGCCGACAGGGAAGGCAAGAGACCCAGTACTTC
TRBJ2-7 | TRBD2 | . | 15 | TRBV7-2 | CASSLVAGGLAGAGF | TGTGCCAGCAGCTTAGTTGCGGGGGGACTAGCGGGAGCAGGCTTC
TRBJ2-5 | . | few | 12 | TRBV20-1 | CSAKVLGETQYF | TGCAGTGCGAAGGTATTGGGGGAGACCCAGTACTTC
TRBJ1-1 | TRBD1 | . | 16 | TRBV20-1 | CSARGQGISLSAEAFF | TGCAGTGCCCGGGGACAGGGAATTTCATTGAGCGCTGAAGCTTTCTTT
TRBJ1-2 | TRBD1 | few | 13 | TRBV6-2/TRBV6-3 | CASGQGATYGYTF | TGTGCCAGCGGACAGGGGGCAACCTATGGCTACACCTTC
TRBJ2-4 | . | . | 13 | TRBV30 | CAWSALLLDIQYF | TGTGCCTGGAGTGCGCTCCTTTTGGACATTCAGTACTTC